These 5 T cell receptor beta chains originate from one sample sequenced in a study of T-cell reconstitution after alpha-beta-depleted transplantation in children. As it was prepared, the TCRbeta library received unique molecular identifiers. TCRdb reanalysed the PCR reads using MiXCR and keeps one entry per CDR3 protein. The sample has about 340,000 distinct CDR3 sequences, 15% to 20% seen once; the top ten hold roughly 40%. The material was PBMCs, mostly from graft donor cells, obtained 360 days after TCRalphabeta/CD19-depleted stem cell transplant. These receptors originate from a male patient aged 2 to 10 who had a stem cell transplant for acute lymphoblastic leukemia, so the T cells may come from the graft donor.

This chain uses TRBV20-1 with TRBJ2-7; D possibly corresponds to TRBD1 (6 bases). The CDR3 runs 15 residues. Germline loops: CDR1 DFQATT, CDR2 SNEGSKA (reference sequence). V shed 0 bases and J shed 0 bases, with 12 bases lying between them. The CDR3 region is CSARDRDTSSYEQYF. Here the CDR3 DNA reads TGCAGTGCTAGAGATCGGGACACTTCCTCCTACGAGCAGTACTTC.

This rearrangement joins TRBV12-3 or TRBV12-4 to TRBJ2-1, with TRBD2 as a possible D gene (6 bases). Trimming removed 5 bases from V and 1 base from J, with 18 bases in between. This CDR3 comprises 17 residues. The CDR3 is CASSPLASRPSYNEQFF. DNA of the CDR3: TGTGCCAGCAGTCCCCTAGCGAGTCGACCTTCCTACAATGAGCAGTTCTTC.

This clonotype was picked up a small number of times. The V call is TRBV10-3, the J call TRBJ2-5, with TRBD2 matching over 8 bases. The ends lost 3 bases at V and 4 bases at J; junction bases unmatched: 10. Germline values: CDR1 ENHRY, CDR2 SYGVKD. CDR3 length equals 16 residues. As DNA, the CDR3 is TGTGCCATCAGTGAAGTAGAGCGGGAGCCGGGAGAGACCCAGTACTTC. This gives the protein CAISEVEREPGETQYF.

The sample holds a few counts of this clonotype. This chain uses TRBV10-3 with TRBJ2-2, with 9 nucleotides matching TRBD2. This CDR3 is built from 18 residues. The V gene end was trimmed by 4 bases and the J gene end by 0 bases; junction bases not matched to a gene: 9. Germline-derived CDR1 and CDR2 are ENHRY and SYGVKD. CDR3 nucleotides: TGTGCCATCAGTGTATCCGGCGGGGGGGGCTCGAACACCGGGGAGCTGTTTTTT. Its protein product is CAISVSGGGGSNTGELFF.

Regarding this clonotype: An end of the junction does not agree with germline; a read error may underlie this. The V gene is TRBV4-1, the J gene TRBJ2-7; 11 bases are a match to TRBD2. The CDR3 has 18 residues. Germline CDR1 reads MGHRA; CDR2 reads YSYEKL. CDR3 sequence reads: CASIQVGTSGGPSYEQYF. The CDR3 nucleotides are TGCGCCAGCATCCAAGTGGGGACTAGCGGAGGCCCCTCCTACGAGCAGTACTTC.